The 21 T cell receptor beta chains given below trace back to one sample, sequenced in a study of glioma-infiltrating T cells after dendritic cell vaccination. Here immunoSEQ multiplex PCR was the method, and the copy in TCRdb shows in-frame clones only, minus some. This sample has roughly 100,000 clones, with more than 80% found just once. The specimen was blood, collected before dendritic cell vaccination. The receptors stem from a human donor with glioblastoma.

The chain combines TRBV6-5 with TRBJ2-2; D is unresolved. V lost 5 bases and J lost 3, with 10 bases in between. The CDR3 covers 14 residues. Germline values: CDR1 MNHEY, CDR2 SVGAGI. This chain's CDR3 is CASSQRRYTGELFF. The CDR3 DNA reads TGTGCCAGCAGTCAACGGAGATACACCGGGGAGCTGTTTTTT.

V gene TRBV30 combines with J gene TRBJ2-6; D ambiguous. Trimming pared 6 bases from V and 4 bases from J, leaving 10 bases between. CDR1 and CDR2 from the germline V gene are GTSNPN and SVGIG (reference sequence). The length of the CDR3 is 13 residues. This CDR3 reads CACSLIGANVLTF. The CDR3 bases are TGTGCCTGCTCCCTAATAGGGGCCAACGTCCTGACTTTC.

V usage is TRBV12-5 and J usage is TRBJ2-7, with a possible D match to TRBD2 (6 bases). Germline-derived CDR1 and CDR2 are LGHNT and FRNRAP. V lost 0 bases to trimming and J lost 3 bases, with 21 bases between them. This CDR3 spans 18 amino acids. The CDR3, as DNA: TGTGCTAGTGGTTTGGTTCTGGTCGCTGGGCGGGGCCGCTACGAGCAGTACTTC. It specifies CASGLVLVAGRGRYEQYF.

The chain couples TRBV11-3 to TRBJ2-2; maybe TRBD1 (5 bases). The CDR3 contains 19 residues. From germline, CDR1 is SGHNT and CDR2 YENEEA. V dropped 1 base and J dropped 8 bases, with 26 bases sitting between them. The CDR3 DNA follows: TGTGCCAGCAGCTTAGTGTCATATTGGGCAGGGTTGGACGCGGGGGAGCTGTTTTTT. It translates to CASSLVSYWAGLDAGELFF.

The chain links TRBV18 to TRBJ2-4; weak D call: TRBD1 (5 bases). Germline-derived CDR1 and CDR2 are KGHSH and LQKENI. With 4 bases removed from V and 1 base from J, the gap between germline ends came to 8 bases. The CDR3 sequence is 14 residues long. This CDR3 is CASSQGAAKNIQYF. CDR3 nucleotide sequence: TGTGCCAGCTCACAAGGGGCTGCCAAAAACATTCAGTACTTC.

The chain has TRBV30 and TRBJ1-2, with D tentatively TRBD1 (6 bases). The CDR3 spans 13 residues. With 2 bases removed from V and 7 bases from J, the gap between germline ends came to 14 bases. Germline values: CDR1 GTSNPN, CDR2 SVGIG (reference sequence). The CDR3, as DNA: TGTGCCTGGAGTCAGCCAGGGGAAGGTGGCTACACCTTC. As protein: CAWSQPGEGGYTF.

The chain has TRBV6-5 and TRBJ1-4; D uncertain. Looked up from germline, CDR1 is MNHEY and CDR2 is SVGAGI. V lost 5 bases to trimming and J lost 8 bases, with 9 bases between them. The CDR3 contains 12 residues. The chain's CDR3 is CASSAVREKLFF. The CDR3 nucleotides read TGTGCCAGCAGTGCGGTAAGGGAAAAACTGTTTTTT.

In its sample, this clone was seen once. The chain links TRBV27 to TRBJ1-3, with D possibly matching TRBD1 (6 bases). The CDR3 covers 14 residues. Per the germline V gene, CDR1 is MNHEY and CDR2 is SMNVEV (reference sequence). V lost 6 bases, J lost 0 bases, and 9 bases lay in between. The CDR3: CASSEQGSGNTIYF. The CDR3 DNA reads as TGTGCCAGCAGCGAACAGGGCTCTGGAAACACCATATATTTT.

CDR3 residues: CASRVGGANNEQFF. Written as DNA, the CDR3 is TGTGCCAGCAGGGTTGGGGGGGCCAACAATGAGCAGTTCTTC. This sequence joins TRBV7-2 and TRBJ2-1, with D possibly TRBD2 on 7 matching bases. The CDR3 spans 14 residues. The V gene lost 6 bases and the J gene lost 5 bases, with 14 bases spanning the gap. Germline V gene sequence: CDR1 SGHTA, CDR2 FQGNSA.

This clone was picked up a small number of times. This chain uses TRBV30 with TRBJ2-3; the match to TRBD1 covers 10 bases. Per the germline V gene, CDR1 is GTSNPN and CDR2 is SVGIG (reference sequence). V lost 8 bases and J lost 6; bases outside the gene matches: 11. This CDR3 has 14 residues. The CDR3 bases are TGTGCCCGATCCGAGGGACAGGGGCCCGATACGCAGTATTTT. Amino acids: CARSEGQGPDTQYF.

The V call is TRBV2, the J call TRBJ2-1; D might be TRBD1 (5 bases). The CDR3 spans 13 residues. V lost 3 bases and J 5 bases, leaving 8 bases between the germline ends. CDR1 and CDR2 from the germline V gene are SNHLY and FYNNEI. This CDR3 reads CASSDVGDNEQFF. CDR3 DNA: TGTGCCAGCAGTGACGTAGGGGACAATGAGCAGTTCTTC.

The chain uses TRBV7-2 and TRBJ2-7; 7 nucleotides align to TRBD1. The junction had 1 base not matched to a gene; V was cut back by 4 bases and J by 7 bases. Germline CDR1 and CDR2: SGHTA and FQGNSA. The CDR3 contains 11 residues. CDR3 protein: CASSSQGEQYF. DNA for the CDR3: TGTGCCAGCAGCTCACAGGGGGAGCAGTACTTC.

The V and J genes are TRBV10-3 and TRBJ1-1; the D gene is possibly TRBD1 (6 bases). The CDR3 length is 12 residues. Germline CDR1 is ENHRY and CDR2 is SYGVKD. Trimming removed 6 bases from V and 3 bases from J, with 8 bases in between. The CDR3 protein is CAISGQYTEAFF. CDR3 sequence (DNA): TGTGCCATCAGCGGACAGTACACTGAAGCTTTCTTT.

The rearrangement links TRBV9 to TRBJ1-1; D unresolved. Germline V lookup: CDR1 SGDLS, CDR2 YYNGEE. V was clipped by 3 bases and J by 0 bases, with 9 bases between them. This CDR3 has 14 residues. CDR3 in DNA: TGTGCCAGCAGCGAACAGATAATGAACACTGAAGCTTTCTTT. This translates into CASSEQIMNTEAFF.

This chain links TRBV6-6 with TRBJ1-2; D possibly corresponds to TRBD1 (5 bases). The germline V gene encodes CDR1 MNHNY and CDR2 SVGAGI (reference sequence). Trimming left V 5 bases short and J 3 bases short, with 7 bases between. This CDR3 region has 12 residues. The CDR3 DNA reads as TGTGCCAGCAGTACAGGAGACTATGGCTACACCTTC. This translates into CASSTGDYGYTF.

Concerning this clone itself: Different DNA sequences within this sample yield the same CDR3. The chain employs TRBV5-4 and TRBJ2-5; D remains unclear. Per germline, CDR1 SGHNT and CDR2 YYREEE (reference sequence). The CDR3 consists of 15 residues. The ends were cut back, 0 bases at V and 1 base at J, with 10 bases in the middle. CDR3 sequence: CASSLAPGGQETQYF. In nucleotides, the CDR3 is TGTGCCAGCAGCTTGGCCCCCGGCGGCCAAGAGACCCAGTACTTC. Supplemented by reference TRBV5-4 and TRBJ2-5, the full variable domain reads ETGVTQSPTHLIKTRGQQVTLRCSSQSGHNTVSWYQQALGQGPQFIFQYYREEENGRGNFPPRFSGLQFPNYSSELNVNALELDDSALYLCASSLAPGGQETQYFGPGTRLLVL.

This clone has a handful of counts. This sequence joins TRBV7-9 and TRBJ1-1; a weak D match, TRBD1 (5 bases). The CDR3 has 12 amino acids. In germline, CDR1 is SEHNR, CDR2 FQNEAQ (reference sequence). V lost 1 base, J lost 8 bases, and 8 bases lay in between. The CDR3 region has the DNA TGTGCCAGCAGCTTAGGGCGGGGGGAAGCTTTCTTT. It encodes CASSLGRGEAFF.

This chain joins TRBV12-5 and TRBJ2-3; 9 bases match TRBD2. This CDR3 has 17 amino acids. Germline CDR1 and CDR2: LGHNT and FRNRAP. The V and J ends lost 5 bases and 5 bases, in that order; junction bases with no gene match: 14. The CDR3 protein is CASGPYASGARVDTQYF. The CDR3 region has the DNA TGTGCTAGTGGTCCCTATGCTAGCGGGGCCAGGGTAGATACGCAGTATTTT.

The rearrangement uses TRBV4-3 and TRBJ1-2, with 11 bases that match TRBD1. V lost 3 bases and J lost 7; bases outside the gene matches: 13. Germline loops: CDR1 LGHNA, CDR2 YSLEER. The CDR3 has 17 residues. The CDR3 region has the DNA TGCGCCAGCAGCCACAAGCCGGCCGGGACAGGGGGTTTTGGCTACACCTTC. This gives the protein CASSHKPAGTGGFGYTF.

The chain employs TRBV29-1 and TRBJ2-7, with a weak D call TRBD1 (5 bases). There are 13 residues in the CDR3. V was shortened by 3 bases and J by 3 bases, with 12 bases between the two germline ends. Germline CDR1 reads SQVTM; CDR2 reads ANQGSEA. CDR3 sequence: CSVETVDFYEQYF. CDR3 DNA sequence: TGCAGCGTTGAGACAGTGGATTTCTACGAGCAGTACTTC.

This clone was observed a handful of times. The CDR3 DNA follows: TGTGCCAGCAGCCAAGCGGGACTCTTCCCCAAACGGAACACTGAAGCTTTCTTT. It specifies CASSQAGLFPKRNTEAFF. The chain carries TRBV14 and TRBJ1-1, with a weak D call TRBD1 (5 bases). Trimming stripped 1 base from V and 1 base from J, with 19 bases between. CDR3 length: 18 amino acids. Germline loops: CDR1 SGHDN, CDR2 FVKESK.